This TCR beta chain was identified in a study of shared clonotypes between healthy human individuals. Study results and caveats: Blood was the sole source, and tissue repertoires probably differ. Expectations were that clonotype sharing among donors would be affected by sequencing depth.

CDR1 is SQVTM and CDR2 is ANQGSEA in the germline V gene. The CDR3 has 13 residues. V lost 8 bases and J 0 bases, leaving 10 bases between the germline ends. Naive CD8 isolation took CD45RO-negative cells positively selected for CCR7 and excluded terminally differentiated effector memory CD45RA+ cells. Produced via immunoSEQ multiplex PCR; TCRdb's table is partial and in-frame only. In the table there are around 700,000 clones, approximately 90% of which are singletons. Details on this clone: Its cognate antigen is unknown.

The sequenced sample consisted of naive CD8+ T cells sorted from blood. The TCR sequence derives from a man between 25 and 39 years old in good health. This rearrangement joins TRBV29-1 to TRBJ2-2; no reliable D call. The CDR3 bases are TGCAGCTTGAGCGTCCCGAACACCGGGGAGCTGTTTTTT. It translates to CSLSVPNTGELFF.